The 22 T cell receptor beta chains listed next were all sequenced from one sample in a study of T cells in Graves' hyperthyroidism and ophthalmopathy. Researchers amplified the TCR beta CDR3 regions from RNA transcripts. HTBI primers were employed in a first-round RT-PCR of the TCR CDR3. TCRdb re-called the multiplex PCR reads through MiXCR, storing one row per CDR3 protein. The sample lists around 300,000 distinct CDR3 sequences, roughly an eighth seen once, with approximately 7.9% in the top ten. Sequencing used blood. Receptors originate from a woman in her forties with Graves' hyperthyroidism.

This clonotype was observed a few times. A much larger clone differs from this one at a single base, so this may be a read error. The chain is built from TRBV27 and TRBJ2-1, with D possibly TRBD2 on 5 matching bases. CDR1 and CDR2 (germline): MNHEY, SMNVEV (reference sequence). The CDR3 contains 14 residues. CDR3 DNA: TGTGTCAGCAGTTTTTTCGGGACCTACAATGAGCAGTTCTTC. This gives the protein CVSSFFGTYNEQFF.

Many counts were recorded for this clonotype. This rearrangement joins TRBV29-1 to TRBJ1-5, with a weak D call TRBD1 (6 bases). Trimming cost V 4 bases and J 1 base, with 8 bases left between them. The CDR3 sequence is 13 residues long. Germline CDR1 is SQVTM and CDR2 is ANQGSEA. CDR3 DNA sequence: TGCAGCGTTGGAGGGACAAGCAATCAGCCCCAGCATTTT. This gives the protein CSVGGTSNQPQHF.

The sample holds many counts of this clonotype. The chain recombines TRBV5-8 with TRBJ2-5; D is possibly TRBD1 or TRBD2 (5 bases each). This CDR3 is 15 amino acids long. CDR1 is SGHTS and CDR2 is YDEGEE in the germline V gene. V lost 4 bases and J 7 bases, leaving 20 bases between the germline ends. The CDR3 loop reads CASSLEGLQPGTQYF. CDR3 nucleotides: TGTGCCAGCAGCCTTGAGGGGTTACAGCCTGGGACCCAGTACTTC.

This clonotype was counted ten times or more. CDR3 coding DNA: TGTGCCAGCAGCCCCAATCCGGGACAGGGGGCTCCTGAAGCTTTCTTT. It specifies CASSPNPGQGAPEAFF. V gene TRBV12-3 or TRBV12-4 combines with J gene TRBJ1-1; 12 bases fit TRBD1. This CDR3 contains 16 residues. V gave up 6 bases and J gave up 6 bases; unmatched junction bases: 11.

This chain uses TRBV6-1 with TRBJ2-1, with D perhaps TRBD2 (5 bases). Germline V gene data show CDR1 as MNHNS and CDR2 as SASEGT. The CDR3 extends over 17 amino acids. Trimming took off 6 bases at V and 2 bases at J, with 20 bases between the two ends. The DNA of the CDR3 is TGTGCCAGCAGCCCTCAAAGCGGTCCCTCCCCCTACAATGAGCAGTTCTTC. Translating it yields CASSPQSGPSPYNEQFF.

This clonotype was seen only a few times. The rearrangement links TRBV20-1 to TRBJ2-7; tentative D call: TRBD2 (5 bases). The CDR3 is 14 amino acids. CDR1 is DFQATT, CDR2 SNEGSKA, per germline (reference sequence). V was pared by 5 bases and J by 2 bases, with 16 bases between. CDR3 protein: CSAADSLKTYEQYF. The CDR3 DNA sequence: TGCAGTGCTGCGGACTCTCTAAAAACCTACGAGCAGTACTTC.

The chain carries TRBV15 and TRBJ2-6, with 11 bases that match TRBD1. Germline V gene lookup returns CDR1 LNHNV and CDR2 YYDKDF (reference sequence). CDR3 length: 18 amino acids. Trimming at V came to 1 base and at J to 2 bases, leaving 4 bases not matched to a gene. CDR3 loop: CATSRVGQGATGANVLTF. The CDR3 DNA reads TGTGCCACCAGCAGAGTAGGACAGGGGGCAACTGGGGCCAACGTCCTGACTTTC.

This clonotype was detected many times. The CDR3 loop reads CASSDVRSGNTIYF. The CDR3 nucleotides read TGCGCCAGCAGCGACGTACGCTCTGGAAACACCATATATTTT. J is TRBJ1-3 and V is TRBV5-1; D gene ambiguous. V was trimmed by 4 bases and J by 0 bases, leaving 8 bases between them. The germline CDR1 and CDR2 sequences are SGHRS and YFSETQ. This CDR3 spans 14 amino acids.

V is TRBV6-2 or TRBV6-3 and J is TRBJ1-5; 8 bases agree with TRBD1. The V and J ends lost 5 bases and 7 bases, in that order; junction bases with no gene match: 10. The CDR3 extends over 15 amino acids. Germline CDR1 reads MNHEY; CDR2 reads SVGEGT. CDR3 nucleotide sequence: TGTGCCAGCAGTCCTAGCGACAGGGGAGGCCAGCCCCAGCATTTT. Its protein product is CASSPSDRGGQPQHF.

A note on this clonotype: A read error is possible here, since a much larger clone lies one base away. The chain uses TRBV7-4 and TRBJ2-3, with TRBD2 identical over 9 bases. The germline CDR1 and CDR2 sequences are SGHVT and SQSDAQ. The CDR3 consists of 14 residues. The CDR3: CAGSVSGRADTQYF. The CDR3 nucleotides are TGTGCCGGCAGCGTTAGCGGGAGAGCAGATACGCAGTATTTT.

The sample holds many counts of this clonotype. This chain uses TRBV12-3 or TRBV12-4 with TRBJ1-5; D gene unclear. Between the trimmed V and J ends, which lost 6 bases and 9 bases, there was a span of 9 bases. There are 11 residues in the CDR3. The CDR3 region has the DNA TGTGCCAGCAGCCAGGAGGGGCCCCAGCATTTT. The encoded protein is CASSQEGPQHF.

This clonotype was counted a few times. The CDR3 protein is CASSVAGAESGYTF. The CDR3 DNA is TGTGCCAGCAGCGTAGCGGGGGCGGAGAGTGGCTACACCTTC. This chain links TRBV9 with TRBJ1-2; maybe TRBD1 (6 bases). Trimming shortened V by 0 bases and J by 7 bases, and 13 bases separated the two germline ends. This CDR3 is 14 amino acids long. Germline V gene data show CDR1 as SGDLS and CDR2 as YYNGEE.

A word on this clonotype: A much bigger clone sits one base away, suggesting this may be a read error. This chain connects TRBV7-9 to TRBJ2-1; D gene uncertain. Per the germline V gene, CDR1 is SEHNR and CDR2 is FQNEAQ (reference sequence). CDR3 length equals 12 residues. The CDR3 sequence is CAGSQGENEQFF. DNA for the CDR3: TGTGCCGGCAGCCAAGGTGAAAATGAGCAGTTCTTC.

In its sample, this clonotype was seen many times. The chain carries TRBV27 and TRBJ1-2; 8 bases are shared with TRBD1. Germline trimming cut 5 bases from V and 8 bases from J; bases unmatched to any gene: 10. The CDR3 length is 14 residues. In germline, CDR1 is MNHEY, CDR2 SMNVEV (reference sequence). The CDR3 reads CASSIASGGGGYTF. The CDR3 DNA follows: TGTGCCAGCAGTATAGCCTCAGGGGGCGGAGGCTACACCTTC.

This chain uses TRBV10-3 with TRBJ2-7; 13 nucleotides agree with TRBD2. The CDR3 runs 14 residues. With 6 bases clipped from V and 2 bases from J, the junction kept 1 base outside the gene matches. Germline CDR1 and CDR2: ENHRY and SYGVKD. CDR3 DNA sequence: TGTGCCATCAGGGGACTAGCGGGAACCTACGAGCAGTACTTC. It yields the protein CAIRGLAGTYEQYF.

This clonotype was counted many times. The V call is TRBV2, the J call TRBJ1-5, with D uncertain. Trimming took off 4 bases at V and 5 bases at J, with 12 bases between the two ends. The CDR3 is 14 amino acids. From germline, CDR1 is SNHLY and CDR2 FYNNEI. The CDR3 DNA is TGTGCCAGCAGTGTTTTGTCAGCCCATCAGCCCCAGCATTTT. It translates to CASSVLSAHQPQHF.

This clonotype was seen repeatedly, ten times or more. The chain carries TRBV11-3 and TRBJ1-2, with 7 positions matching TRBD1. This CDR3 is built from 15 residues. Germline V gene lookup returns CDR1 SGHNT and CDR2 YENEEA. Trimming removed 5 bases from V and 4 bases from J; junction bases left unmatched: 10. CDR3 amino acids: CASSPQKQGPYGYTF. The CDR3 bases are TGTGCCAGCAGCCCTCAGAAACAGGGGCCCTATGGCTACACCTTC.

This chain joins TRBV5-1 and TRBJ2-1, with 10 positions matching TRBD2. There are 17 residues in the CDR3. In germline, CDR1 is SGHRS, CDR2 YFSETQ. Trimming removed 4 bases from V and 12 bases from J; junction bases left unmatched: 19. CDR3 amino acids: CASSPSRLSGRASRQFF. In DNA, the CDR3 is TGCGCCAGCAGCCCCTCCCGTTTAAGCGGGAGGGCCTCGCGGCAGTTCTTC.

This clonotype was detected ten times or more. The chain carries TRBV2 and TRBJ1-1; no definite D call. This CDR3 has 13 amino acids. CDR1 is SNHLY and CDR2 is FYNNEI in the germline V gene. The germline V and J ends were trimmed by 5 bases and 0 bases, with 7 bases remaining between them. The CDR3 nucleotides are TGTGCCAGCAGTTCAGCAATGAACACTGAAGCTTTCTTT. This gives the protein CASSSAMNTEAFF.

This clonotype was found many times. V is TRBV28 and J is TRBJ1-2; TRBD1 matches at 8 bases. The CDR3 is made up of 14 amino acids. Germline lookup yields CDR1 MDHEN and CDR2 SYDVKM. Trimming removed 8 bases from V and 4 bases from J; junction bases left unmatched: 9. CDR3 nucleotides: TGTGCCAGCGTCCGACAGGGGTTGGGCTATGGCTACACCTTC. Its translation: CASVRQGLGYGYTF.

This clonotype was observed many times. This sequence joins TRBV11-2 and TRBJ2-1, with D possibly matching TRBD2 (6 bases). The ends were cut back, 1 base at V and 4 bases at J, with 11 bases in the middle. CDR1 and CDR2 (germline): SGHAT, FQNNGV. The CDR3 length is 15 residues. CDR3 region: CASSLAASAYNEQFF. The CDR3 coding sequence is TGTGCCAGCAGCTTAGCGGCTAGCGCTTACAATGAGCAGTTCTTC.

V usage is TRBV2 and J usage is TRBJ2-6, with D possibly matching TRBD2 (5 bases). The V gene lost 10 bases and the J gene lost 2 bases, with 18 bases spanning the gap. The CDR3 is made up of 16 amino acids. Germline values: CDR1 SNHLY, CDR2 FYNNEI. The CDR3 DNA reads TGTGCCATATCCCACAGAAGGACTCCTGGGGCCAACGTCCTGACTTTC. Its translation is CAISHRRTPGANVLTF. The variable domain in full, with the rest retrieved from reference TRBV2 and TRBJ2-6, is EPEVTQTPSHQVTQMGQEVILRCVPISNHLYFYWYRQILGQKVEFLVSFYNNEISEKSEIFDDQFSVERPDGSNFTLKIRSTKLEDSAMYFCAISHRRTPGANVLTFGAGSRLTVL.